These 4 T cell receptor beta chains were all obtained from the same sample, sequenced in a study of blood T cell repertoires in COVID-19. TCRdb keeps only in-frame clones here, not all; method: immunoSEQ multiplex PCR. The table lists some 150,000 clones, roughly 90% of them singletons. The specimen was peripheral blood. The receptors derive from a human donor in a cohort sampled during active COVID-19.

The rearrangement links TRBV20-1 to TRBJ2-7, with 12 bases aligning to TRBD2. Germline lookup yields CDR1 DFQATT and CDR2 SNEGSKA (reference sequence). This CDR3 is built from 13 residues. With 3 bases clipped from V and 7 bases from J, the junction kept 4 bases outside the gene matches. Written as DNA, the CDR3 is TGCAGTGCTAGTCGAGGACTAGCGGGAGAGCAGTACTTC. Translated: CSASRGLAGEQYF.

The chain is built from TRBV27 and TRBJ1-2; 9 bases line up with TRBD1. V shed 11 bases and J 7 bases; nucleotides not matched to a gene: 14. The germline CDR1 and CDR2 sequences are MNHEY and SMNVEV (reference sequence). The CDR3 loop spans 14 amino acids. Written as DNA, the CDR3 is TGTGCCGCTCGACCGGGACAGGGTCGTGGTGGCTACACCTTC. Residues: CAARPGQGRGGYTF.

CDR3 bases: TGCAGTGCTAGTCAGTCCTCCTATAATTCACCCCTCCACTTT. It encodes CSASQSSYNSPLHF. V is TRBV20-1 and J is TRBJ1-6; D is unclear. Trimming cost V 3 bases and J 0 bases, with 6 bases left between them. CDR3 length: 14 residues. Germline CDR1 DFQATT, CDR2 SNEGSKA (reference sequence).

Here the CDR3 DNA reads TGTGCCAGCAGCTTCGACACCGGGGAGCTGTTTTTT. It encodes CASSFDTGELFF. This rearrangement joins TRBV11-2 to TRBJ2-2; no definite D call. With 3 bases removed from V and 3 bases from J, the gap between germline ends came to 2 bases. This CDR3 contains 12 residues. The germline V gene encodes CDR1 SGHAT and CDR2 FQNNGV.